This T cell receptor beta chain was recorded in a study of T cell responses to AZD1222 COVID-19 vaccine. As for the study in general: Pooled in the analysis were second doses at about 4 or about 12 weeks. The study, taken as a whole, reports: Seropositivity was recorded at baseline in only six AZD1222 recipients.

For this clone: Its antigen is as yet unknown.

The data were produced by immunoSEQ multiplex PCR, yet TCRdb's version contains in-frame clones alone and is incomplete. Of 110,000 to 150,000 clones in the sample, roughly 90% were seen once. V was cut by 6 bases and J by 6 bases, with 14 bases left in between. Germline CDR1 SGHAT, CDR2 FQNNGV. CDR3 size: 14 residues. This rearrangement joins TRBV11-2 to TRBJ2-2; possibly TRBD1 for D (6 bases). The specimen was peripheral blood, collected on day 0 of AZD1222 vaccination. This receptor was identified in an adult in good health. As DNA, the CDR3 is TGTGCCAGCAGTTACAGGGCCGGGGCCGGGGAGCTGTTTTTT. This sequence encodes CASSYRAGAGELFF.